The clone carrying this TCR beta chain was observed at least ten times. A unique molecular identifier was carried by every single TCR cDNA molecule. TCRdb used MiXCR to reprocess the 5' RACE reads, holding one entry per CDR3 protein. The table has fewer than 30,000 distinct CDR3 sequences, around 5.9% seen once. This sample stems from a study of spatial heterogeneity in lung cancer. Background on the study: Patients with untreated early-stage non-small cell lung cancer, numbering more than 55, were the donors. Follow-up PBMC samples were sequenced when available, at a median of around two years after resection. In raw reads, more than 8.5 appearances on average were recorded for each unique TCR and UMI combination.

Time point defined: blood at routine non-recurrence follow-up after resection. Tumor, nontumor lung or frozen PBMC supplied whole RNA that was sequenced unsorted. The CDR3 covers 14 residues. After removal of 6 bases from V and 4 bases from J, the junction contained 7 bases not matched to a gene. The V gene's germline CDR1 is LNHDA and CDR2 SQIVND (reference sequence). The TCR was taken from a male donor with early-stage non-small cell lung cancer. The sequencing here drew on PBMCs, taken at follow-up. The J gene is TRBJ2-5, the V gene TRBV19; 8 bases are shared with TRBD2. The CDR3 reads CASRTGGPGETQYF. For the CDR3, the DNA is TGTGCCAGTAGGACGGGGGGGCCGGGAGAGACCCAGTACTTC.